Below are 9 T cell receptor beta chains sequenced from a single sample in a study of regulatory T cells in long-lasting Graves disease. To make TCR beta libraries, researchers used iRepertoire HTBI primers and Arm-PCR of CDR3 regions. A single record per CDR3 protein comes from TCRdb applying MiXCR to the multiplex PCR reads. The data contain roughly 410,000 distinct CDR3 sequences, approximately 15% of them singletons. The time point: newly diagnosed GD, antithyroid drugs for less than 3 months. From PBMCs, RNA was extracted and then used to make the TCR library. The same sample was also studied in work on T cells in Graves' hyperthyroidism and ophthalmopathy.

The material sequenced was peripheral blood mononuclear cells (PBMCs), taken at new diagnosis, from a patient treated with antithyroid drugs. All receptors come from a middle-aged woman with Graves disease.

The gene calls are TRBV6-2 or TRBV6-3 and TRBJ2-6, with D uncertain. Trimming left V 7 bases short and J 0 bases short, with 4 bases between. The CDR3 spans 13 residues. Germline V lookup: CDR1 MNHEY, CDR2 SVGEGT. CDR3 nucleotides: TGTGCCAGCAACCGCTCTGGGGCCAACGTCCTGACTTTC. Its protein is CASNRSGANVLTF.

This clonotype has ten or more counts. J is TRBJ2-5 and V is TRBV7-2, with 10 nucleotides matching TRBD1. Germline trimming cut 5 bases from V and 5 bases from J; bases unmatched to any gene: 11. This CDR3 has 16 residues. Germline lookup yields CDR1 SGHTA and CDR2 FQGNSA. The CDR3: CASSTLGQGNIETQYF. The CDR3 region has the DNA TGTGCCAGCAGCACCCTGGGACAGGGGAACATTGAGACCCAGTACTTC. The full variable domain, rest sourced from reference TRBV7-2 and TRBJ2-5, is GAGVSQSPSNKVTEKGKDVELRCDPISGHTALYWYRQSLGQGLEFLIYFQGNSAPDKSGLPSDRFSAERTGGSVSTLTIQRTQQEDSAVYLCASSTLGQGNIETQYFGPGTRLLVL.

This clonotype was recorded a few times. The J gene is TRBJ2-1, the V gene TRBV9; maybe TRBD1 (6 bases). Germline-derived CDR1 and CDR2 are SGDLS and YYNGEE. The CDR3 loop spans 16 amino acids. V lost 0 bases and J lost 5, with 15 bases in between. The CDR3 sequence is CASSVVDRDNDNEQFF. The CDR3, as DNA: TGTGCCAGCAGCGTAGTTGATCGGGACAATGACAATGAGCAGTTCTTC.

This clonotype occurred many times. The chain recombines TRBV11-2 with TRBJ2-7; 9 bases map to TRBD1. Germline V gene lookup returns CDR1 SGHAT and CDR2 FQNNGV. V gave up 0 bases and J gave up 5 bases; unmatched junction bases: 11. The CDR3 totals 17 residues. The CDR3 nucleotides read TGTGCCAGCAGCTTAGATCGAGGAGGGACAGGGAGCCACGAGCAGTACTTC. Its translation is CASSLDRGGTGSHEQYF.

The rearrangement uses TRBV19 and TRBJ2-2; 7 positions agree with TRBD1. Germline V gives CDR1 LNHDA, CDR2 SQIVND (reference sequence). The CDR3 contains 15 residues. J lost 4 bases, V lost 5 bases, and 7 bases had no gene match. CDR3 sequence (DNA): TGTGCCAGTAGTCCATTAGGGGGCATCACCGGGGAGCTGTTTTTT. This sequence encodes CASSPLGGITGELFF.

This clonotype appeared a few times. This chain connects TRBV6-2 or TRBV6-3 to TRBJ2-7, with TRBD2 matching 13 bases. The germline V gene encodes CDR1 MNHEY and CDR2 SVGEGT. There are 16 residues in the CDR3. With 6 bases clipped from V and 5 bases from J, the junction kept 10 bases outside the gene matches. CDR3 sequence (DNA): TGTGCCAGCAGCAAACCTGGGACTAGCGGGAAGAACGAGCAGTACTTC. Encoded protein: CASSKPGTSGKNEQYF.

This clonotype was observed at least ten times. The V and J genes are TRBV28 and TRBJ2-7, with D possibly TRBD1 on 6 matching bases. The V end was cut by 5 bases, the J end by 6 bases, with 14 bases between. CDR3 size: 13 residues. The germline V gene has CDR1 MDHEN and CDR2 SYDVKM. DNA of the CDR3: TGTGCCAGCAGTCTACCAGGGGAGCGCGAGCAGTACTTC. Translated, it gives CASSLPGEREQYF.

Many counts were recorded for this clonotype. The chain's CDR3 is CASSPQTDYEQYF. The CDR3 coding sequence is TGTGCCAGCAGTCCCCAAACGGACTACGAGCAGTACTTC. The chain has TRBV27 and TRBJ2-7; D gene ambiguous. The germline V gene encodes CDR1 MNHEY and CDR2 SMNVEV (reference sequence). V was cut by 5 bases and J by 3 bases, with 11 bases left in between. CDR3 size: 13 residues.

In this sample, this clonotype turned up many times. This chain links TRBV28 with TRBJ1-4; TRBD1 aligns across 8 bases. The CDR3 covers 14 residues. V was clipped by 6 bases and J by 10 bases; unmatched bases: 10. Germline loops: CDR1 MDHEN, CDR2 SYDVKM. Here the CDR3 DNA reads TGTGCCAGCAGATTACAGGGGGTTTCGGTAAAACTGTTTTTT. Amino acids: CASRLQGVSVKLFF.